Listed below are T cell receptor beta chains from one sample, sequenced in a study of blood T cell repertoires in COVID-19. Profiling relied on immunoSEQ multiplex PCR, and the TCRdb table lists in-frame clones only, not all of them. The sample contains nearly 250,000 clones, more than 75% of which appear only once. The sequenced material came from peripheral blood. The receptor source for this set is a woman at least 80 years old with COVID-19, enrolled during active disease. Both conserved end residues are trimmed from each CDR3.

ASSSQGVYGYT	TRBJ1-2	TRBV2
ASSRQGITNEKLF	TRBJ1-4	TRBV6-6
ASSSTSTGYPDTQY	TRBJ2-3	TRBV19
ASSQQGYGYT	TRBJ1-2	TRBV6-2/TRBV6-3
ASSFGQGGLETQY	TRBJ2-5	TRBV28
AISESSSGNTIY	TRBJ1-3	TRBV10-3
ASSRTAAGTLIAQY	TRBJ2-3	TRBV5-6
ASSQDGTGGSGYT	TRBJ1-2	TRBV3-1/TRBV3-2
ASSQGEGMNTEAF	TRBJ1-1	TRBV4-3
ASSSGTVIFHEQY	TRBJ2-7	TRBV28
ASSRGGGEDTQY	TRBJ2-3	TRBV7-9
ASSSPPSSPLH	TRBJ1-6	TRBV27
ASRAIGTGGNYEQY	TRBJ2-7	TRBV27
ASVQGLRSPLH	TRBJ1-6	TRBV18
AWRQGWDQPQH	TRBJ1-5	TRBV30
AISESSGGPGDTQY	TRBJ2-3	TRBV10-3
ASSWGVSSNTEAF	TRBJ1-1	TRBV5-1
AIPKEANYGYT	TRBJ1-2	TRBV27
ASSPMGPGTISGANVLT	TRBJ2-6	TRBV18
ATSRDDRDNQPQH	TRBJ1-5	TRBV15
ASSYSKLAGLEQY	TRBJ2-7	TRBV6-5
ASSFAGRTNEKLF	TRBJ1-4	TRBV5-4
ASSITGGLGKNQPQH	TRBJ1-5	TRBV28
ASSVGLAVTGELF	TRBJ2-2	TRBV19
ASTVSGETQY	TRBJ2-5	TRBV2
SVTDNYGYT	TRBJ1-2	TRBV29-1
SASSGGYSNQPQH	TRBJ1-5	TRBV20-1
SVNLAGGLYEQY	TRBJ2-7	TRBV29-1
ASSPRDRGRGELF	TRBJ2-2	TRBV5-4